The T cell receptor (beta chain) under discussion was sequenced for a study of blood T cells in healthy people across ages. This clonotype occurred a few times. No antigen is known for it. Through a sample-barcoded 5' primer and a J-beta primer mix, a second PCR was run for about 6 to 11 cycles. Via MiXCR, TCRdb re-called the 5' RACE reads, giving one row per CDR3 protein. Counted here are 1.5 million to 1.8 million distinct CDR3 sequences, approximately 39% occurring once; the ten biggest clones make up about 4%. Healthy Caucasian individuals from Russia aged about 6 to 95 were enrolled as donors. General observations from the study: Across samples, TCR beta diversity tracked strongly with naive T cell percentage. Naive CD4+ cell counts and diversity both ran higher in long-lived than in aged donors. CMV infection status of these donors was not known.

Unmatched junction bases numbered 5, after V lost 0 bases and J lost 7 bases. Germline V gene data show CDR1 as LGHNA and CDR2 as YNFKEQ. This CDR3 contains 16 residues. Sequenced sample: blood. This chain links TRBV4-2 with TRBJ2-1; the match to TRBD1 covers 11 bases. This TCR was sampled from a young woman in good health. Here the CDR3 DNA reads TGTGCCAGCAGCCAAGATCGAGGACAGGGGGCGAATGAGCAGTTCTTC. Protein: CASSQDRGQGANEQFF.